Below are 23 T cell receptor beta chains sequenced from a single sample in a study of shared clonotypes between healthy human individuals. Only in-frame clones appear in the TCRdb table, and some are missing; sequencing was by immunoSEQ multiplex PCR. The repertoire includes some 2 million clones, approximately 95% of them detected once, and under 0.15% sits in the top ten. The specimen sequenced was naive CD4+ T cells sorted from blood. Subset defined: CD45RA+ positively selected. These receptors were collected from a man between 18 and 29 years old in good health.

Concerning this clone: This same CDR3 is encoded by further DNA sequences in the sample. This chain uses TRBV2 with TRBJ1-2, with D possibly matching TRBD1 (5 bases). Germline assignment: CDR1 SNHLY and CDR2 FYNNEI. V dropped 1 base and J dropped 2 bases, with 11 bases sitting between them. The CDR3 spans 15 residues. For the CDR3, the DNA is TGTGCCAGCAGTGAAGAGGGGACCGTAAACTATGGCTACACCTTC. Its translation is CASSEEGTVNYGYTF.

This sequence joins TRBV27 and TRBJ2-2; 8 positions agree with TRBD1. This CDR3 comprises 16 residues. J lost 2 bases, V lost 5 bases, and 7 bases had no gene match. The germline gives CDR1 MNHEY, CDR2 SMNVEV (reference sequence). The CDR3 DNA is TGTGCCAGCAGTCCCAGGGGGCCACTAAACACCGGGGAGCTGTTTTTT. Its protein product is CASSPRGPLNTGELFF.

V gene TRBV30 combines with J gene TRBJ2-7; either TRBD1 or TRBD2 may supply D (5 bases each). This CDR3 is 15 amino acids long. Germline V gives CDR1 GTSNPN, CDR2 SVGIG (reference sequence). The germline V and J ends were trimmed by 1 base and 3 bases, with 16 bases remaining between them. CDR3 residues: CAWSGSIAGSYEQYF. The CDR3 DNA reads TGTGCCTGGAGTGGGAGCATTGCAGGGAGCTACGAGCAGTACTTC. The full variable domain, its missing parts supplied by reference TRBV30 and TRBJ2-7, is SQTIHQWPATLVQPVGSPLSLECTVEGTSNPNLYWYRQAAGRGLQLLFYSVGIGQISSEVPQNLSASRPQDRQFILSSKKLLLSDSGFYLCAWSGSIAGSYEQYFGPGTRLTVT.

The V call is TRBV2, the J call TRBJ2-7; D ambiguous. Germline-derived CDR1 and CDR2 are SNHLY and FYNNEI. With 8 bases removed from V and 6 bases from J, the gap between germline ends came to 11 bases. CDR3 size: 11 residues. The CDR3 spells CASVQAAEQYF. The CDR3 nucleotides read TGTGCCAGCGTGCAGGCGGCCGAGCAGTACTTC. Filled out from reference TRBV2 and TRBJ2-7, the complete variable domain reads EPEVTQTPSHQVTQMGQEVILRCVPISNHLYFYWYRQILGQKVEFLVSFYNNEISEKSEIFDDQFSVERPDGSNFTLKIRSTKLEDSAMYFCASVQAAEQYFGPGTRLTVT.

The chain has TRBV6-6 and TRBJ1-1; 9 bases align to TRBD1. Germline V lookup: CDR1 MNHNY, CDR2 SVGAGI (reference sequence). The CDR3 consists of 15 residues. With 4 bases clipped from V and 1 base from J, the junction kept 4 bases outside the gene matches. CDR3: CASSFTGGGNTEAFF. The CDR3 DNA reads TGTGCCAGCAGTTTCACAGGGGGCGGGAACACTGAAGCTTTCTTT.

V usage is TRBV7-9 and J usage is TRBJ1-4; possible D gene TRBD1, 5 bases. This CDR3 has 14 amino acids. V dropped 7 bases and J dropped 8 bases, with 17 bases sitting between them. In germline, CDR1 is SEHNR, CDR2 FQNEAQ (reference sequence). The CDR3 is CASTVGQGREKLFF. In DNA form, the CDR3 reads TGTGCCAGCACCGTAGGGCAGGGTAGAGAAAAACTGTTTTTT.

V and J are TRBV27 and TRBJ2-1; D perhaps matches TRBD2 (5 bases). Trimming stripped 7 bases from V and 3 bases from J, with 13 bases between. Germline CDR1 MNHEY, CDR2 SMNVEV (reference sequence). The CDR3 is 14 residues long. The CDR3 sequence: CASKFSRGYNEQFF. The DNA for the CDR3 is TGTGCCAGCAAATTCTCCCGGGGCTACAATGAGCAGTTCTTC.

The chain has TRBV5-1 and TRBJ1-4, with D unresolved. Germline lookup yields CDR1 SGHRS and CDR2 YFSETQ. Trimming left V 0 bases short and J 2 bases short, with 5 bases between. The CDR3 extends over 14 amino acids. The CDR3 spells CASSLASTNEKLFF. The CDR3 bases are TGCGCCAGCAGCTTGGCCAGTACTAATGAAAAACTGTTTTTT.

This clone has only one observation. The CDR3 sequence: CATASGGALGETQYF. The CDR3, as DNA: TGTGCCACTGCTTCGGGGGGGGCCCTCGGAGAGACCCAGTACTTC. The chain recombines TRBV10-3 with TRBJ2-5, with 8 bases matching TRBD2. Unmatched junction bases numbered 14, after V lost 10 bases and J lost 4 bases. This CDR3 has 15 residues. The germline gives CDR1 ENHRY, CDR2 SYGVKD.

The chain uses TRBV5-6 and TRBJ1-1, with 9 bases identical to TRBD1. The CDR3 extends over 14 amino acids. Trimming cost V 4 bases and J 3 bases; bases outside gene matches: 4. From germline, CDR1 is SGHDT and CDR2 YYEEEE. The CDR3 sequence: CASSVWDRDTEAFF. CDR3 sequence (DNA): TGTGCCAGCAGCGTGTGGGACAGGGACACTGAAGCTTTCTTT.

J is TRBJ1-1 and V is TRBV28; D is uncertain. In germline, CDR1 is MDHEN, CDR2 SYDVKM. V was shortened by 6 bases and J by 4 bases, with 12 bases between the two germline ends. The CDR3 is 13 amino acids. The CDR3 spells CASSRARSTEAFF. DNA of the CDR3: TGTGCCAGCAGCCGAGCTCGGAGCACTGAAGCTTTCTTT.

This chain connects TRBV2 to TRBJ2-3, with no clear D. The CDR3 length is 12 residues. In germline, CDR1 is SNHLY, CDR2 FYNNEI. Trimming shortened V by 2 bases and J by 4 bases, and 4 bases separated the two germline ends. CDR3 sequence (DNA): TGTGCCAGCAGTGAACGGTCAGATACGCAGTATTTT. Translating gives CASSERSDTQYF.

The chain employs TRBV20-1 and TRBJ1-2, with D tentatively TRBD1 (5 bases). CDR3 length: 11 amino acids. Trimming removed 5 bases from V and 8 bases from J, with 12 bases in between. Germline-derived CDR1 and CDR2 are DFQATT and SNEGSKA (reference sequence). Written as DNA, the CDR3 is TGCAGTGCTGCCCCGGGGGTCGGCTACACCTTC. It yields the protein CSAAPGVGYTF.

This chain joins TRBV4-1 and TRBJ2-1; the match to TRBD1 covers 8 bases. J gave up 2 bases and V 4 bases, and 4 bases lay outside the gene matches. Germline-derived CDR1 and CDR2 are MGHRA and YSYEKL. The CDR3 is made up of 15 amino acids. CDR3 bases: TGCGCCAGCAGCCTTGACAGGGGCACCTACAATGAGCAGTTCTTC. This codes for CASSLDRGTYNEQFF.

The V gene is TRBV18, the J gene TRBJ2-5, with D uncertain. Trimming took off 2 bases at V and 2 bases at J, with 6 bases between the two ends. Per germline, CDR1 KGHSH and CDR2 LQKENI. The CDR3 loop spans 13 amino acids. CDR3 protein: CASSPVQQETQYF. CDR3 nucleotide sequence: TGTGCCAGCTCACCAGTACAGCAAGAGACCCAGTACTTC.

This clone appeared a single time. V usage is TRBV21-1 and J usage is TRBJ2-4. TRBV21-1 is a documented pseudogene. This CDR3 contains 18 residues. This chain's CDR3 is CASSKDSAVPGAKNIQYF. CDR3 sequence (DNA): TGTGCCAGCAGCAAAGATTCCGCAGTCCCGGGCGCCAAAAACATTCAGTACTTC.

The chain has TRBV6-5 and TRBJ1-5; D gene ambiguous. The ends were cut back, 1 base at V and 7 bases at J, with 17 bases in the middle. Germline CDR1 and CDR2: MNHEY and SVGAGI. The CDR3 loop spans 16 amino acids. The CDR3 protein is CASSYLYGAERQPQHF. The CDR3 bases are TGTGCCAGCAGTTACTTATATGGAGCCGAAAGACAGCCCCAGCATTTT.

The V gene is TRBV5-1, the J gene TRBJ2-7; 7 bases line up with TRBD2. Per the germline V gene, CDR1 is SGHRS and CDR2 is YFSETQ. The CDR3 loop spans 15 amino acids. Losses at the gene ends were 3 bases for V and 2 bases for J; bases not matched to a gene: 8. The CDR3 reads CASSSELAATYEQYF. The DNA for the CDR3 is TGCGCCAGCAGCTCGGAGCTAGCGGCGACCTACGAGCAGTACTTC.

This chain joins TRBV11-2 and TRBJ2-7, with TRBD1 matching over 7 bases. Germline values: CDR1 SGHAT, CDR2 FQNNGV. After removal of 2 bases from V and 0 bases from J, the junction contained 7 bases not matched to a gene. The CDR3 spans 16 residues. The CDR3 protein is CASSLPTGKISYEQYF. DNA of the CDR3: TGTGCCAGCAGCTTACCGACAGGGAAAATCTCCTACGAGCAGTACTTC. The entire variable domain, with the rest obtained from reference TRBV11-2 and TRBJ2-7, is as follows: EAGVAQSPRYKIIEKRQSVAFWCNPISGHATLYWYQQILGQGPKLLIQFQNNGVVDDSQLPKDRFSAERLKGVDSTLKIQPAKLEDSAVYLCASSLPTGKISYEQYFGPGTRLTVT.

The V and J genes are TRBV5-1 and TRBJ1-2, with 11 bases matching TRBD1. The CDR3 length is 14 residues. V trimming: 4 bases; J trimming: 5 bases; junction bases outside the gene matches: 4. Germline CDR1 and CDR2: SGHRS and YFSETQ. CDR3 residues: CASSGTGGQYGYTF. CDR3 DNA sequence: TGCGCCAGCAGCGGGACAGGGGGTCAATATGGCTACACCTTC.

The rearrangement links TRBV14 to TRBJ2-1, with 8 bases aligning to TRBD2. The CDR3 is 15 amino acids. Germline-derived CDR1 and CDR2 are SGHDN and FVKESK. The junction had 11 bases not matched to a gene; V was cut back by 4 bases and J by 9 bases. The CDR3 loop reads CASSLIGRAFGEQFF. The CDR3 nucleotides read TGTGCCAGCAGCCTAATCGGGAGGGCCTTCGGTGAGCAGTTCTTC. Combining the CDR3 with reference TRBV14 and TRBJ2-1 gives the whole variable domain EAGVTQFPSHSVIEKGQTVTLRCDPISGHDNLYWYRRVMGKEIKFLLHFVKESKQDESGMPNNRFLAERTGGTYSTLKVQPAELEDSGVYFCASSLIGRAFGEQFFGPGTRLTVL.

V usage is TRBV6-6 and J usage is TRBJ2-6; D is ambiguous. This CDR3 comprises 16 residues. Trimming shortened V by 5 bases and J by 0 bases, and 11 bases separated the two germline ends. Germline V gives CDR1 MNHNY, CDR2 SVGAGI (reference sequence). DNA for the CDR3: TGTGCCAGCAGTAGACTTAGGCCCTCTGGGGCCAACGTCCTGACTTTC. It translates to CASSRLRPSGANVLTF.

This chain links TRBV6-5 with TRBJ1-2, with 10 bases identical to TRBD1. Trimming cost V 2 bases and J 7 bases; bases outside gene matches: 4. This CDR3 comprises 14 residues. The germline V gene has CDR1 MNHEY and CDR2 SVGAGI. CDR3 region: CASSYGTGASGYTF. CDR3 bases: TGTGCCAGCAGTTACGGGACAGGGGCGAGTGGCTACACCTTC.